These T cell receptor beta chains were read from a single sample in a study of T cell changes during pregnancy in multiple sclerosis. The data were produced by immunoSEQ multiplex PCR, yet TCRdb's version contains in-frame clones alone and is incomplete. The table has 64,000 or so clones, approximately 90% seen once; the top ten hold about 2.5%. Sequencing used peripheral blood, obtained in the first trimester of pregnancy. These receptors came from a female donor with multiple sclerosis, enrolled in a pregnancy study. Both conserved end residues are part of each CDR3. Fields, in order: CDR3 length, V gene, clone size, D gene, J gene, CDR3 protein, CDR3 DNA. The D gene is left open where the match is weak. Where a row states a size, it is once, few, many or the class of an expanded clone; other rows omit it.

len: 13
v_gene: TRBV19
abundance: .
d_gene: .
j_gene: TRBJ1-1
CDR3aa: CASQEGGNTEAFF
CDR3nt: TGTGCCAGTCAGGAGGGAGGGAACACTGAAGCTTTCTTT

len: 14
v_gene: TRBV6-4
abundance: .
d_gene: .
j_gene: TRBJ2-7
CDR3aa: CASSPTGSGYEQYF
CDR3nt: TGTGCCAGCAGCCCGACGGGATCTGGCTACGAGCAGTACTTC

len: 16
v_gene: TRBV7-2
abundance: .
d_gene: .
j_gene: TRBJ2-1
CDR3aa: CASSSIPIAHGDEQFF
CDR3nt: TGTGCCAGCAGCTCCATCCCGATAGCGCACGGAGATGAGCAGTTCTTC

len: 14
v_gene: TRBV19
abundance: few
d_gene: .
j_gene: TRBJ2-5
CDR3aa: CASSNPGVQETQYF
CDR3nt: TGTGCCAGTAGTAATCCGGGAGTCCAAGAGACCCAGTACTTC

len: 16
v_gene: TRBV7-2
abundance: .
d_gene: .
j_gene: TRBJ1-2
CDR3aa: CASRPTVGAANYGYTF
CDR3nt: TGTGCCAGCAGACCCACAGTTGGGGCCGCTAACTATGGCTACACCTTC

len: 15
v_gene: TRBV6-4
abundance: many
d_gene: TRBD2
j_gene: TRBJ2-1
CDR3aa: CASSGTSGAYNEQFF
CDR3nt: TGTGCCAGCAGTGGGACTAGCGGGGCGTACAATGAGCAGTTCTTC

len: 15
v_gene: TRBV6-5
abundance: .
d_gene: TRBD1
j_gene: TRBJ2-2
CDR3aa: CASSYGTGVAGELFF
CDR3nt: TGTGCCAGCAGTTACGGGACAGGGGTTGCCGGGGAGCTGTTTTTT

len: 15
v_gene: TRBV14
abundance: .
d_gene: .
j_gene: TRBJ2-5
CDR3aa: CASSPLPGVRETQYF
CDR3nt: TGTGCCAGCAGCCCCCTTCCGGGTGTAAGAGAGACCCAGTACTTC

len: 14
v_gene: TRBV7-9
abundance: .
d_gene: TRBD1
j_gene: TRBJ1-4
CDR3aa: CASSSTGGNEKLFF
CDR3nt: TGTGCCAGCAGCTCGACAGGGGGTAATGAAAAACTGTTTTTT

len: 16
v_gene: TRBV25-1
abundance: .
d_gene: .
j_gene: TRBJ2-3
CDR3aa: CASSEYSRRPTDTQYF
CDR3nt: TGTGCCAGCAGTGAATATTCTAGGAGGCCCACAGATACGCAGTATTTT

len: 9
v_gene: TRBV6-9
abundance: .
d_gene: .
j_gene: TRBJ2-3
CDR3aa: CAILGWAYF
CDR3nt: TGTGCCATCCTTGGATGGGCGTATTTT

len: 14
v_gene: TRBV29-1
abundance: .
d_gene: TRBD1
j_gene: TRBJ1-5
CDR3aa: CSVEVGGKIQPQHF
CDR3nt: TGCAGCGTTGAGGTAGGGGGCAAAATTCAGCCCCAGCATTTT

len: 14
v_gene: TRBV6-6
abundance: .
d_gene: .
j_gene: TRBJ1-5
CDR3aa: CASSSTGSSMPQHF
CDR3nt: TGTGCCAGCAGTTCCACAGGGAGTAGCATGCCCCAGCATTTT

len: 13
v_gene: TRBV11-1
abundance: .
d_gene: TRBD1
j_gene: TRBJ2-7
CDR3aa: CATAGTGSYEQYF
CDR3nt: TGTGCCACCGCCGGGACAGGGTCCTACGAGCAGTACTTC

len: 15
v_gene: TRBV19
abundance: .
d_gene: .
j_gene: TRBJ2-6
CDR3aa: CASSPQGTGANVLTF
CDR3nt: TGTGCCAGTAGTCCTCAGGGTACTGGGGCCAACGTCCTGACTTTC

len: 14
v_gene: TRBV27
abundance: .
d_gene: .
j_gene: TRBJ2-1
CDR3aa: CASSQALHYNEQFF
CDR3nt: TGTGCCAGCAGCCAGGCCCTCCACTACAATGAGCAGTTCTTC

len: 14
v_gene: TRBV5-1
abundance: .
d_gene: .
j_gene: TRBJ2-5
CDR3aa: CASSLGLPQETQYF
CDR3nt: TGCGCCAGCAGCTTGGGACTACCGCAAGAGACCCAGTACTTC

len: 17
v_gene: TRBV29-1
abundance: .
d_gene: .
j_gene: TRBJ2-4
CDR3aa: CSVEDRGMDLAKNIQYF
CDR3nt: TGCAGCGTTGAAGATCGGGGGATGGATCTAGCCAAAAACATTCAGTACTTC

len: 14
v_gene: TRBV27
abundance: .
d_gene: .
j_gene: TRBJ2-3
CDR3aa: CASRRSEATDTQYF
CDR3nt: TGTGCCAGCAGAAGGAGCGAGGCCACAGATACGCAGTATTTT

len: 16
v_gene: TRBV5-1
abundance: .
d_gene: TRBD2
j_gene: TRBJ2-2
CDR3aa: CASSLIAGANTGELFF
CDR3nt: TGCGCCAGCAGCTTAATAGCGGGAGCTAACACCGGGGAGCTGTTTTTT

len: 16
v_gene: TRBV19
abundance: .
d_gene: TRBD1
j_gene: TRBJ2-7
CDR3aa: CASSMDRGSQPYEQYF
CDR3nt: TGTGCCAGTAGTATGGACAGGGGATCACAACCCTACGAGCAGTACTTC

len: 15
v_gene: TRBV30
abundance: .
d_gene: TRBD2
j_gene: TRBJ2-1
CDR3aa: CAWSFRTSGNNEQFF
CDR3nt: TGTGCCTGGAGTTTTCGGACTAGCGGGAATAATGAGCAGTTCTTC

len: 14
v_gene: TRBV4-2
abundance: .
d_gene: .
j_gene: TRBJ2-7
CDR3aa: CASSQGAGRYEQYF
CDR3nt: TGTGCCAGCAGCCAAGGTGCTGGCCGCTACGAGCAGTACTTC

len: 18
v_gene: TRBV28
abundance: .
d_gene: TRBD1
j_gene: TRBJ1-1
CDR3aa: CASSFPLPGQGSGTEAFF
CDR3nt: TGTGCCAGCAGTTTCCCCCTCCCGGGACAGGGCTCGGGAACTGAAGCTTTCTTT

len: 15
v_gene: TRBV9
abundance: .
d_gene: TRBD1
j_gene: TRBJ2-3
CDR3aa: CASSEGTGRTDTQYF
CDR3nt: TGTGCCAGCAGCGAGGGGACAGGACGCACAGATACGCAGTATTTT

len: 14
v_gene: TRBV10-3
abundance: .
d_gene: TRBD2
j_gene: TRBJ2-7
CDR3aa: CAISGGGTFYEQYF
CDR3nt: TGTGCCATCAGTGGGGGGGGAACGTTTTACGAGCAGTACTTC

len: 15
v_gene: TRBV7-9
abundance: .
d_gene: TRBD2
j_gene: TRBJ2-3
CDR3aa: CASSNRDYLTDTQYF
CDR3nt: TGTGCCAGCTCAAACCGGGACTACCTCACAGATACGCAGTATTTT

len: 15
v_gene: TRBV6-5
abundance: .
d_gene: TRBD2
j_gene: TRBJ2-2
CDR3aa: CASSPGTSGPGELFF
CDR3nt: TGTGCCAGCAGTCCCGGGACTAGCGGTCCCGGGGAGCTGTTTTTT

len: 14
v_gene: TRBV19
abundance: .
d_gene: .
j_gene: TRBJ2-5
CDR3aa: CASRAFGSQETQYF
CDR3nt: TGTGCCAGTAGGGCCTTCGGGTCCCAAGAGACCCAGTACTTC

len: 15
v_gene: TRBV2
abundance: .
d_gene: TRBD1
j_gene: TRBJ1-3
CDR3aa: CASRKQGAAGNTIYF
CDR3nt: TGTGCCAGCAGAAAGCAGGGGGCCGCTGGAAACACCATATATTTT

len: 16
v_gene: TRBV28
abundance: .
d_gene: TRBD2
j_gene: TRBJ2-5
CDR3aa: CASSLGRVFFQETQYF
CDR3nt: TGTGCCAGCAGTTTAGGGAGGGTTTTCTTCCAAGAGACCCAGTACTTC

len: 16
v_gene: TRBV9
abundance: once
d_gene: TRBD2
j_gene: TRBJ2-1
CDR3aa: CASSVEGLAGISEQFF
CDR3nt: TGTGCCAGCAGCGTAGAGGGACTAGCGGGAATTAGTGAGCAGTTCTTC

len: 15
v_gene: TRBV19
abundance: .
d_gene: TRBD1
j_gene: TRBJ2-5
CDR3aa: CASSPGTGLGETQYF
CDR3nt: TGTGCCAGTAGTCCCGGGACAGGGTTGGGGGAGACCCAGTACTTC

len: 13
v_gene: TRBV7-3
abundance: .
d_gene: TRBD2
j_gene: TRBJ2-5
CDR3aa: CASSQTGGETQYF
CDR3nt: TGTGCCAGCAGCCAGACGGGGGGAGAGACCCAGTACTTC

len: 19
v_gene: TRBV7-9
abundance: .
d_gene: TRBD2
j_gene: TRBJ2-3
CDR3aa: CASSPLTSGRSDSTDTQYF
CDR3nt: TGTGCCAGCAGCCCACTGACTAGCGGGAGATCCGATAGCACAGATACGCAGTATTTT

len: 15
v_gene: TRBV11-2
abundance: .
d_gene: TRBD1
j_gene: TRBJ1-2
CDR3aa: CASSLAGQGAAGYTF
CDR3nt: TGTGCCAGCAGCTTAGCGGGCCAGGGGGCGGCTGGCTACACCTTC

len: 17
v_gene: TRBV7-3
abundance: .
d_gene: .
j_gene: TRBJ2-6
CDR3aa: CASSLLLPGSGANVLTF
CDR3nt: TGTGCCAGCAGCTTGCTTTTGCCCGGCTCTGGGGCCAACGTCCTGACTTTC

len: 16
v_gene: TRBV4-3
abundance: .
d_gene: TRBD2
j_gene: TRBJ2-1
CDR3aa: CASSQDWVLAGPEQFF
CDR3nt: TGCGCCAGCAGCCAAGATTGGGTTCTAGCGGGACCTGAGCAGTTCTTC

len: 16
v_gene: TRBV6-1
abundance: .
d_gene: TRBD2
j_gene: TRBJ2-5
CDR3aa: CASSDNSGSGQETQYF
CDR3nt: TGTGCCAGCAGTGATAATAGCGGGAGCGGGCAAGAGACCCAGTACTTC

len: 16
v_gene: TRBV18
abundance: .
d_gene: TRBD2
j_gene: TRBJ2-1
CDR3aa: CASSLNSGSSYNEQFF
CDR3nt: TGTGCCAGCTCACTCAATAGCGGGAGCTCCTACAATGAGCAGTTCTTC

len: 11
v_gene: TRBV28
abundance: .
d_gene: .
j_gene: TRBJ1-2
CDR3aa: CASRLDYGYTF
CDR3nt: TGTGCCAGCAGACTCGACTATGGCTACACCTTC

len: 17
v_gene: TRBV5-4
abundance: .
d_gene: .
j_gene: TRBJ1-1
CDR3aa: CASSVGTRGTMNTEAFF
CDR3nt: TGTGCCAGCAGCGTGGGGACGAGGGGGACCATGAACACTGAAGCTTTCTTT

len: 15
v_gene: TRBV7-9
abundance: .
d_gene: .
j_gene: TRBJ2-3
CDR3aa: CASSSSRGGGDTQYF
CDR3nt: TGTGCCAGCAGCTCCTCTAGGGGTGGAGGGGATACGCAGTATTTT

len: 21
v_gene: TRBV4-1
abundance: .
d_gene: TRBD2
j_gene: TRBJ2-2
CDR3aa: CASSPPIRRPTSGRWTGELFF
CDR3nt: TGCGCCAGCAGCCCCCCGATCCGGAGGCCGACTAGCGGGAGATGGACCGGGGAGCTGTTTTTT

len: 10
v_gene: TRBV28
abundance: .
d_gene: .
j_gene: TRBJ2-5
CDR3aa: CASRAQTQYF
CDR3nt: TGTGCCAGCAGGGCCCAGACCCAGTACTTC

len: 16
v_gene: TRBV7-2
abundance: .
d_gene: TRBD2
j_gene: TRBJ2-1
CDR3aa: CASSSQLSGTYNEQFF
CDR3nt: TGTGCCAGCAGCTCCCAGCTTAGCGGGACCTACAATGAGCAGTTCTTC

len: 15
v_gene: TRBV27
abundance: once
d_gene: .
j_gene: TRBJ2-2
CDR3aa: CASSLLPGEAGELFF
CDR3nt: TGTGCCAGCAGTTTGCTTCCGGGAGAAGCCGGGGAGCTGTTTTTT

len: 17
v_gene: TRBV9
abundance: once
d_gene: TRBD2
j_gene: TRBJ2-3
CDR3aa: CASSVDPSGRQKDTQYF
CDR3nt: TGTGCCAGCAGCGTAGATCCTAGCGGGAGACAGAAAGATACGCAGTATTTT

len: 16
v_gene: TRBV5-4
abundance: many
d_gene: .
j_gene: TRBJ2-3
CDR3aa: CASSLGQEGGTDTQYF
CDR3nt: TGTGCCAGCAGCTTGGGACAGGAAGGGGGCACAGATACGCAGTATTTT

len: 15
v_gene: TRBV11-2
abundance: once
d_gene: .
j_gene: TRBJ1-5
CDR3aa: CASTASRRVNQPQHF
CDR3nt: TGTGCCAGCACTGCCAGCCGGAGGGTGAATCAGCCCCAGCATTTT

len: 15
v_gene: TRBV5-1
abundance: .
d_gene: .
j_gene: TRBJ1-1
CDR3aa: CASSLWGQGSTEAFF
CDR3nt: TGCGCCAGCAGCTTGTGGGGTCAGGGTAGCACTGAAGCTTTCTTT

len: 15
v_gene: TRBV19
abundance: .
d_gene: .
j_gene: TRBJ2-6
CDR3aa: CASNRAFSGANVLTF
CDR3nt: TGTGCCAGTAACAGGGCGTTCTCTGGGGCCAACGTCCTGACTTTC